The TCR beta chain described here comes from a study of CD8 T cells in Susac syndrome (dated by TCRdb to between 2018 and 2021). With regard to the full study: Repertoire sequencing was used to test whether CD8+ T cell activation and differentiation in Susac syndrome was antigen driven. The clonality of the CD8+ T cell repertoire was compared across approximately twelve healthy donors, some 14 Susac syndrome patients and about 16 multiple sclerosis patients. Beyond this particular receptor, the publication reports: The study acknowledged that relatively few individuals were included in the TCR sequencing and HLA analysis.

RNA was extracted using the RNeasy kit, and about 0.45 to 1 ug of the RNA was reverse transcribed with random hexamers. The immunoSEQ multiplex PCR assay, which covers 54 Vbeta and 13 Jbeta segments, was used to amplify TCR beta CDR3 regions. Bias from PCR amplification was corrected by using a synthetic template baseline for primer optimization and for computational correction. As for the authors' bioinformatics: Reads were annotated to V, D and J genes per IMGT and analyzed with immunoSEQ Analyzer, keeping only productive sequences. To calculate clonality, Shannon entropy was normalized by log2 of the number of productive unique sequences and then subtracted from one. Public and private clones were assessed among the 100 most prevalent clones of each patient and control. Clones were defined as Susac-specific if absent from the healthy and MS cohorts, from 900 to 1,200 published viral clones and from other ImmuneACCESS disease sequences. TCRdb passed the public sequencing reads through fastp at Q25 and MiXCR, retaining productive beta sequences. Identical CDR3 proteins give one entry, which carries the most common genes and DNA. TCRdb, not the authors, supplied the V and J calls. The table for this sample lists some 150,000 distinct CDR3 sequences; 94% of them were counted only once. The ten most abundant clones make up approximately 0.25% of the sample.

Sequences MNHEY (CDR1) and SMNVEV (CDR2) are obtained from the germline V gene (reference sequence). V drops 6 bases and J drops 0 bases, leaving 16 bases in between. The CDR3 contains 16 residues, cysteine and phenylalanine counted. The retained sequence is limited to the CDR3, 48 bases, with the frame set at the first base. Details on this clonotype: Its antigen has not been determined. No much larger clone exists at a distance of one base, and base qualities are not known.

High-throughput TCR beta sequencing profiled peripheral blood CD8+ and CD4+ T cells from healthy donors, Susac syndrome patients and multiple sclerosis patients. Healthy donors were included as age- and sex-matched controls. Bulk CD8+ and CD4+ T cells were purified by magnetic negative isolation, whereas CD8+ TEMRA cells were enriched by FACS. Blood was collected in EDTA tubes and processed within 24 hours, with PBMCs isolated through density gradient centrifugation. PBMCs intended for TCR sequencing were cryopreserved in liquid nitrogen and were subsequently thawed in a 37 degrees C water bath. A purity of at least 90% was achieved for sorted or isolated CD4+, CD8+ and CD8+ TEMRA cells.

The TCR comes from a human donor in good health. The chain is encoded by TRBV27 joined to TRBJ2-3; the D segment cannot be called with confidence. Sequencing was performed on CD8+ T cells from PBMCs. This receptor has the CDR3 CASSFTDTSSTDTQYF. The sequenced DNA: TGTGCCAGCAGCTTCACAGACACCTCTAGCACAGATACGCAGTATTTT.